These 8 T cell receptor beta chains were all obtained from the same sample, sequenced in a study of shared clonotypes between healthy human individuals. Sequencing used immunoSEQ multiplex PCR; TCRdb keeps in-frame clones, though not all of them. This table holds 500,000 to 550,000 clones, roughly 95% found once. Sequenced: naive CD4+ T cells sorted from blood. Described subset: CD45RA+ positively selected. Every receptor here comes from a woman aged 25-40 years in good health.

V usage is TRBV11-2 and J usage is TRBJ2-6, with D perhaps TRBD2 (5 bases). Trimming cost V 5 bases and J 0 bases, with 17 bases left between them. The germline CDR1 and CDR2 sequences are SGHAT and FQNNGV. This CDR3 spans 18 amino acids. The CDR3 coding sequence is TGTGCCAGCAGCCGGGTACGGACTCACCTCTCTGGGGCCAACGTCCTGACTTTC. Translating gives CASSRVRTHLSGANVLTF.

The genes are TRBV6-5 and TRBJ1-4; D is unclear. V dropped 2 bases and J dropped 5 bases, with 9 bases sitting between them. The CDR3 is made up of 14 amino acids. The germline CDR1 and CDR2 sequences are MNHEY and SVGAGI. CDR3 protein: CASSYRQMNEKLFF. The CDR3 coding sequence is TGTGCCAGCAGTTACCGGCAGATGAATGAAAAACTGTTTTTT.

The chain is built from TRBV7-9 and TRBJ1-5, with 8 bases aligning to TRBD1. V was clipped by 5 bases and J by 2 bases; unmatched bases: 5. This CDR3 region has 15 residues. Germline V gene sequence: CDR1 SEHNR, CDR2 FQNEAQ (reference sequence). The CDR3 nucleotides read TGTGCCAGCAGCCCACAGGGGGACGGCAATCAGCCCCAGCATTTT. It specifies CASSPQGDGNQPQHF.

The CDR3 loop reads CASRPTGAQETQYF. The DNA for the CDR3 is TGCGCCAGCAGACCGACAGGGGCGCAAGAGACCCAGTACTTC. The V and J genes are TRBV4-1 and TRBJ2-5, with 8 bases fitting TRBD1. V was pared by 6 bases and J by 2 bases, with 5 bases of the junction left unmatched. The V gene's germline CDR1 is MGHRA and CDR2 YSYEKL. The CDR3 extends over 14 amino acids.

Remarks on this clone: This specimen includes other DNA sequences encoding the same CDR3. The gene calls are TRBV28 and TRBJ1-4; D unresolved. V was shortened by 6 bases and J by 0 bases, with 2 bases between the two germline ends. The germline V gene encodes CDR1 MDHEN and CDR2 SYDVKM. The CDR3 runs to 12 residues. CDR3 sequence (DNA): TGTGCCAGCAGGGCAACTAATGAAAAACTGTTTTTT. This translates into CASRATNEKLFF. Looking up the rest from reference TRBV28 and TRBJ1-4 gives the full variable domain: DVKVTQSSRYLVKRTGEKVFLECVQDMDHENMFWYRQDPGLGLRLIYFSYDVKMKEKGDIPEGYSVSREKKERFSLILESASTNQTSMYLCASRATNEKLFFGSGTQLSVL.

The V gene is TRBV2, the J gene TRBJ2-5, with 8 nucleotides matching TRBD2. The CDR3 loop spans 16 amino acids. V dropped 6 bases and J dropped 2; count of bases not matched to a gene: 11. Germline CDR1 SNHLY, CDR2 FYNNEI. CDR3 nucleotide sequence: TGTGCCAGCAGGGGATCCGCACTAGCGGAGCAAGAGACCCAGTACTTC. Translating gives CASRGSALAEQETQYF.

This chain joins TRBV28 and TRBJ2-7; the D gene is possibly TRBD2 (5 bases). Trimming shortened V by 4 bases and J by 7 bases, and 14 bases separated the two germline ends. Germline V gene sequence: CDR1 MDHEN, CDR2 SYDVKM. CDR3 length: 13 amino acids. The CDR3 DNA sequence: TGTGCCAGCAGTTCCGGGGATGTTTGGGAGCAGTACTTC. Translating gives CASSSGDVWEQYF.

V is TRBV5-1 and J is TRBJ1-4, with D uncertain. The germline V and J ends were trimmed by 1 base and 5 bases, with 6 bases remaining between them. The germline CDR1 and CDR2 sequences are SGHRS and YFSETQ. CDR3 length equals 13 residues. In DNA form, the CDR3 reads TGCGCCAGCAGCTTGTCACCGAATGAAAAACTGTTTTTT. The encoded protein is CASSLSPNEKLFF.